This TCR beta chain was recovered during a study of cytotoxic CD8 clonotypes in ibrutinib-treated CLL. About the study: Included were 11 to 12 relapsed/refractory and about 14 treatment-naive patients, of whom approximately 18 were IGHV unmutated. Response sampling occurred after a median 12 months of treatment (range 6 to 36).

Study findings and constraints: Clonality increased at ibrutinib response, then returned toward baseline at progression.

The CDR3 consists of 15 residues. Germline CDR1 SGHRS, CDR2 YFSETQ. Trimming removed 1 base at V and 2 bases at J, with 12 bases between. Assay: immunoSEQ multiplex PCR; the TCRdb copy retains only in-frame clones and omits some. The data contain 200,000 or so clones, approximately 70% of them singletons. Note on this clone: Antigen specificity is unknown.

The receptor's source is a human donor with chronic lymphocytic leukemia. The rearrangement uses TRBV5-1 and TRBJ1-1; D is possibly TRBD1 (6 bases). Sample: PBMCs, taken after 12 months of ibrutinib treatment. Here the CDR3 reads CASSLWAGANTEAFF. CDR3 coding DNA: TGCGCCAGCAGCTTGTGGGCAGGGGCAAACACTGAAGCTTTCTTT.